These 2 T cell receptor beta chains were sequenced from one sample in a study of blood T cell repertoires in COVID-19. Only in-frame clones appear in the TCRdb table, and some are missing; sequencing was by immunoSEQ multiplex PCR. The sample has 100,000 or so clones, roughly 90% seen once. What was sequenced was peripheral blood. The receptors were sampled from a human donor with active COVID-19. The donor label of this sample is uncertain.

This chain links TRBV6-1 with TRBJ1-5; tentatively, D is TRBD1 (6 bases). The CDR3 is 15 residues long. Germline CDR1 reads MNHNS; CDR2 reads SASEGT. The germline V and J ends were trimmed by 2 bases and 3 bases, with 11 bases remaining between them. The CDR3 nucleotides read TGTGCCAGCAGTGAACTTGGACAGATCAATCAGCCCCAGCATTTT. The encoded protein is CASSELGQINQPQHF.

V gene TRBV6-4 combines with J gene TRBJ2-1, with 10 bases identical to TRBD1. The junction had 4 bases not matched to a gene; V was cut back by 4 bases and J by 4 bases. CDR1 MRHNA and CDR2 SNTAGT come from the germline V gene. The CDR3 runs 15 residues. The CDR3 sequence: CASSGTGGLYNEQFF. Here the CDR3 DNA reads TGTGCCAGCAGTGGGACAGGGGGGCTATACAATGAGCAGTTCTTC.